This entry features one TCR beta chain sequence. The antigen it recognizes is unknown. The record has no base qualities; no much larger clone is one base away. This entry comes from a study of T-cell memory formation after mild COVID-19 (dated by TCRdb to about 2021). In the study overall: TCR sequence clusters from the two donors were largely donor specific. In two donors, T-cell clones that expanded and contracted after mild COVID-19 were followed by sequencing TCRalpha and TCRbeta repertoires longitudinally. The cohort comprised two young, previously healthy adult volunteers, one female and one male.

Ficoll-Paque density gradient centrifugation was the method used to isolate PBMCs. For CDR1 and CDR2, the germline V gene lists SQVTM and ANQGSEA. From cysteine to phenylalanine, the CDR3 is 13 amino acids long. Only CDR3 DNA remains: 39 bases, in frame from the first base. The germline V end is reduced by 5 bases and the J end by 1 base; junction bases left unmatched: 3. General study outcomes and caveats: Some responding clones were detected in pre-infection memory, suggesting pre-existing cross-reactive memory T cells joined the SARS-CoV-2 response. SARS-CoV-2 specificity was not confirmed for the second-wave clones peaking on day 37. Only a couple of mild cases were covered in the study, and larger cohorts including severe cases with pre-infection samples were considered necessary. From day 15 to 85, contracting clones showed balanced CD4/CD8 phenotypes, whereas a second wave of clones that expanded from day 15 to 37 leaned towards CD4+. Contracting CD4+ clones were found mainly in CM and EM memory subsets, while CD8+ clones were enriched in EMRA.

The reads were generated on an Illumina NovaSeq 6000. TCRalpha and TCRbeta cDNA libraries were built by 5'RACE with constant-segment primers, adding sample barcodes and unique molecular identifiers. Trizol reagent was used to extract RNA from every sample. The libraries were amplified in two PCR steps, and the second step added a second sample barcode and Illumina TruSeq adapters. Sequencing of the libraries was done on an Illumina NovaSeq, producing 2 x 150 bp paired-end reads. The paper's processing steps were these. Demultiplexing of reads and collapsing into UMI-guided consensus sequences were performed with migec v1.2.7. Using mixcr v2.1.11, UMI consensuses were aligned to TRA and TRB V and J templates and then assembled into clonotypes. A clonotype was counted as expanded or contracted only when both edgeR and NoisET called the clonotype significant, with the noise models trained on biological replicates. For edgeR calls, the cutoffs were a false discovery rate-adjusted p below 0.01 and a log2 fold-change threshold of 1. PCA with hierarchical clustering of max-normalized trajectories of the 1000 most abundant clonotypes was used as exploratory dynamics analysis. Separately sequenced CD4+ and CD8+ repertoires were used to assign the CD4 or CD8 phenotype of responding clones. TCRdb trimmed public reads at Q25 via fastp, called clones via MiXCR and kept in-frame beta chains. Identical CDR3 proteins give one entry, which carries the most common genes and DNA. The V and J calls, along with clone size, are taken from TCRdb and not from the paper's own processing. The sample includes around 140,000 distinct CDR3 sequences, with less than 25% observed a single time. The leading ten clones occupy less than 25% of the sample.

The receptor chain draws on TRBV29-1 and TRBJ2-7; 9 nucleotides in the junction match TRBD2. This TCR derives from an adult woman who had mild COVID-19 (a few samples of this study predate the infection). The sample titles of this study are shuffled in the database, so cell type and time point are left out; the donor was told from shared clones. Sequences were obtained from PBMCs or a T cell subset sorted from them (not recorded which). The nucleotides read TGCAGCGTTATGACTAGCGGATCCTACGAGCAGTACTTC. This encodes CSVMTSGSYEQYF.